Presented here are 20 T cell receptor beta chains from one specimen sequenced in a study of blood T cell repertoires in COVID-19. TCRdb's table, derived via immunoSEQ multiplex PCR, lists solely in-frame clones and lacks some. The table has about 100,000 clones, about 90% seen once. Specimen: peripheral blood. Source of these receptors: an elderly man with acute or convalescent COVID-19.

The chain uses TRBV12-3 or TRBV12-4 and TRBJ1-1; D gene unclear. V was pared by 3 bases and J by 1 base, with 6 bases between. The CDR3 is 13 amino acids. CDR3 in amino acids: CASSFAGNTEAFF. The CDR3 nucleotides read TGTGCCAGCAGTTTCGCCGGGAACACTGAAGCTTTCTTT.

The rearrangement joins TRBV25-1 to TRBJ2-2; 8 bases agree with TRBD1. After removal of 3 bases from V and 5 bases from J, the junction contained 8 bases not matched to a gene. CDR1 and CDR2 (germline): MGHDK, SYGVNS. The CDR3 totals 16 residues. This CDR3 is CASSETGAPGTGELFF. The CDR3 DNA reads TGTGCCAGCAGTGAGACAGGGGCCCCGGGGACCGGGGAGCTGTTTTTT.

The CDR3 loop is CASSLAAGGSQETQYF. The CDR3 DNA follows: TGCGCCAGCAGCTTGGCAGCGGGGGGCTCCCAAGAGACCCAGTACTTC. V gene TRBV5-1 combines with J gene TRBJ2-5, with TRBD2 identical over 9 bases. The CDR3 runs to 16 residues. The junction had 4 bases not matched to a gene; V was cut back by 0 bases and J by 1 base. Germline V CDR1 and CDR2: SGHRS, YFSETQ.

The chain recombines TRBV2 with TRBJ1-1; possible D gene TRBD1, 5 bases. CDR1 and CDR2 from the germline V gene are SNHLY and FYNNEI. Trimming removed 8 bases from V and 1 base from J, with 11 bases in between. This CDR3 has 13 amino acids. The CDR3 region has the DNA TGTGCCAGCGGTAAAACAGGGAACACTGAAGCTTTCTTT. Translated: CASGKTGNTEAFF. Supplemented by reference TRBV2 and TRBJ1-1, the full variable domain reads EPEVTQTPSHQVTQMGQEVILRCVPISNHLYFYWYRQILGQKVEFLVSFYNNEISEKSEIFDDQFSVERPDGSNFTLKIRSTKLEDSAMYFCASGKTGNTEAFFGQGTRLTVV.

On this clone itself: A junction boundary mismatches the germline segment, possibly from a read error. CDR3 coding DNA: TGTGCCAGCAGCCAAGCCTCCCACAATGAGCAGTTCTTC. Translation gives CASSQASHNEQFF. This chain links TRBV14 with TRBJ2-1, with D hard to call. CDR1 SGHDN and CDR2 FVKESK come from the germline V gene. The CDR3 is 13 residues long.

The rearrangement links TRBV4-2 to TRBJ2-7; 11 positions match TRBD1. Germline V lookup: CDR1 LGHNA, CDR2 YNFKEQ. V lost 0 bases and J lost 5; bases outside the gene matches: 3. This CDR3 spans 15 amino acids. DNA of the CDR3: TGTGCCAGCAGCCAAGAGGACAGGGGGCTCGACGAGCAGTACTTC. It specifies CASSQEDRGLDEQYF.

The chain joins TRBV4-2 to TRBJ1-5; TRBD1 matches at 10 bases. With V trimmed by 2 bases and J by 6 bases, 4 bases remained unmatched. In germline, CDR1 is LGHNA, CDR2 YNFKEQ. This CDR3 comprises 15 residues. The CDR3 loop is CASSQLDRGPQPQHF. The DNA of the CDR3 is TGTGCCAGCAGCCAACTAGACAGGGGGCCTCAGCCCCAGCATTTT.

CDR3 loop: CASSLLGQSFSGANVLTF. The DNA of the CDR3 is TGTGCCAGCTCCCTTCTGGGACAATCCTTCTCTGGGGCCAACGTCCTGACTTTC. The rearrangement links TRBV5-8 to TRBJ2-6; maybe TRBD1 (6 bases). The CDR3 covers 18 residues. V lost 7 bases and J 0 bases, leaving 20 bases between the germline ends. Germline lookup yields CDR1 SGHTS and CDR2 YDEGEE.

This chain links TRBV5-6 with TRBJ1-1, with 7 bases matching TRBD1. Germline V lookup: CDR1 SGHDT, CDR2 YYEEEE. This CDR3 has 14 residues. With V trimmed by 4 bases and J by 1 base, 4 bases remained unmatched. Here the CDR3 DNA reads TGTGCCAGCAGCCCACGGGACAGGAACACTGAAGCTTTCTTT. It codes for CASSPRDRNTEAFF.

This clone has only one observation. This chain uses TRBV11-1 with TRBJ2-1; tentative D call: TRBD2 (6 bases). This CDR3 is built from 15 residues. Germline lookup yields CDR1 SGHAT and CDR2 FQDESV (reference sequence). V gave up 6 bases and J gave up 8 bases, with 20 bases separating them. CDR3 DNA: TGTGCCAGCAGTCCGGGAGAGGGCCTCCGGGATGAGCAGTTCTTC. This sequence encodes CASSPGEGLRDEQFF.

The chain uses TRBV12-5 and TRBJ1-1, with a tentative D call TRBD1 (5 bases). V dropped 6 bases and J dropped 1 base, with 12 bases sitting between them. CDR3 length equals 14 residues. Germline V gene lookup returns CDR1 LGHNT and CDR2 FRNRAP. The CDR3 DNA is TGTGCTAGTGGATACACAGGTGCGAACACTGAAGCTTTCTTT. It translates to CASGYTGANTEAFF.

The sample holds one count of this clone. This sequence joins TRBV5-1 and TRBJ2-1; 11 bases map to TRBD2. Unmatched junction bases numbered 3, after V lost 1 base and J lost 6 bases. Germline V lookup: CDR1 SGHRS, CDR2 YFSETQ. The CDR3 is 15 residues long. CDR3 residues: CASSLRGLAVNEQFF. CDR3 bases: TGCGCCAGCAGCTTGAGGGGACTAGCGGTCAATGAGCAGTTCTTC.

The rearrangement joins TRBV27 to TRBJ2-1; maybe TRBD2 (6 bases). This CDR3 has 18 residues. Germline V CDR1 and CDR2: MNHEY, SMNVEV (reference sequence). V was clipped by 4 bases and J by 4 bases, with 23 bases between them. This chain's CDR3 is CASSSPGLNWGVYNEQFF. CDR3 bases: TGTGCCAGCAGTTCCCCGGGTCTCAACTGGGGGGTTTACAATGAGCAGTTCTTC.

V usage is TRBV7-3 and J usage is TRBJ2-6; 9 positions agree with TRBD1. The V and J ends lost 3 bases and 2 bases, in that order; junction bases with no gene match: 8. The CDR3 totals 18 residues. Germline CDR1 is SGHTA and CDR2 is FQGTGA. The chain's CDR3 is CASSLQGQGVTGANVLTF. As DNA, the CDR3 is TGTGCCAGCAGCTTGCAGGGACAGGGAGTGACTGGGGCCAACGTCCTGACTTTC. The full variable domain, its missing parts supplied by reference TRBV7-3 and TRBJ2-6, is GAGVSQTPSNKVTEKGKYVELRCDPISGHTALYWYRQSLGQGPEFLIYFQGTGAADDSGLPNDRFFAVRPEGSVSTLKIQRTERGDSAVYLCASSLQGQGVTGANVLTFGAGSRLTVL.

V usage is TRBV28 and J usage is TRBJ2-7; unclear D gene. Germline CDR1 and CDR2: MDHEN and SYDVKM. The CDR3 is made up of 10 amino acids. The ends were cut back, 5 bases at V and 4 bases at J, with 3 bases in the middle. CDR3 sequence: CASSRYEQYF. The CDR3 DNA sequence: TGTGCCAGCAGTCGTTACGAGCAGTACTTC.

This clone has only one observation. The V gene is TRBV10-1, the J gene TRBJ2-7, with 9 bases fitting TRBD1. The CDR3 contains 14 residues. Germline loops: CDR1 WNHNN, CDR2 SYGVQD (reference sequence). With V trimmed by 5 bases and J by 6 bases, 8 bases remained unmatched. CDR3 region: CASSLGQGLGEQYF. The DNA of the CDR3 is TGCGCCAGCAGTTTGGGACAGGGTTTAGGCGAGCAGTACTTC.

The gene calls are TRBV6-5 and TRBJ2-7, with a weak D call TRBD2 (6 bases). This CDR3 is 14 amino acids long. The V end lost 4 bases, the J end lost 7 bases, and 17 bases lay between the germline ends. Germline CDR1 reads MNHEY; CDR2 reads SVGAGI. The CDR3 region is CASSFGVGGGEQYF. The CDR3 DNA is TGTGCCAGCAGTTTCGGGGTCGGGGGTGGAGAGCAGTACTTC.

The gene calls are TRBV6-5 and TRBJ2-2; 7 bases fit TRBD2. CDR3 length equals 15 residues. Trimming removed 10 bases from V and 4 bases from J; junction bases left unmatched: 12. Per the germline V gene, CDR1 is MNHEY and CDR2 is SVGAGI. The CDR3 sequence: CANGSRGGCTGELFF. In nucleotides, the CDR3 is TGTGCCAACGGATCTCGGGGAGGGTGCACCGGGGAGCTGTTTTTT.

The sample holds one count of this clone. In DNA, the CDR3 is TGTGCCAGTAGCCTCGCGGGGACGGCAACTAATGAAAAACTGTTTTTT. This encodes CASSLAGTATNEKLFF. The chain joins TRBV19 to TRBJ1-4, with TRBD1 as a possible D gene (5 bases). Deletions cut 6 bases from V and 0 bases from J, with 14 bases between. Germline values: CDR1 LNHDA, CDR2 SQIVND (reference sequence). The CDR3 runs to 16 residues.

The chain couples TRBV7-2 to TRBJ2-4; TRBD2 matches 7 bases. This CDR3 comprises 16 residues. The V and J ends lost 1 base and 6 bases, in that order; junction bases with no gene match: 9. Germline CDR1 is SGHTA and CDR2 is FQGNSA. In DNA form, the CDR3 reads TGTGCCAGCAGCTTAGTAGCCGGGACTAATGGAAACATTCAGTACTTC. It is translated as CASSLVAGTNGNIQYF.